This T cell receptor beta chain was sequenced for a study of blood T cells in healthy people across ages. Study-wide points: Per million T cells, TCR beta diversity dropped about linearly as age rose.

As to this clonotype: As yet, its antigen is unknown.

The authors ran a second PCR of about 6 to 11 cycles using a sample-barcoded 5' primer and a J-beta primer mix. With 12 random nucleotides, a template-switch adaptor tagged each individual cDNA molecule. In TCRdb, the 5' RACE reads were re-called with MiXCR into one record per CDR3 protein. The sample has nearly 1 million distinct CDR3 sequences; about 53% are singletons. Every donor gave 9.5 to 10 milliliters of peripheral blood. The study isolated at least 6.5 million PBMCs from each sample. The ends were cut back, 2 bases at V and 5 bases at J, with 12 bases in the middle. Germline V gives CDR1 MNHNS, CDR2 SASEGT. This CDR3 is 14 amino acids long.

The V gene is TRBV6-1, the J gene TRBJ1-1; D remains ambiguous. The clonotype comes from a woman in her sixties or seventies in good health. Sequenced sample: blood. The CDR3 loop reads CASSEIVAATEAFF. DNA for the CDR3: TGTGCCAGCAGTGAAATCGTCGCAGCTACTGAAGCTTTCTTT.